Reported below is one T cell receptor (beta chain). Assay used: immunoSEQ multiplex PCR; TCRdb lists only in-frame clones, some missing. The sample holds 250,000 or so clones, 70% to 90% seen once. CDR1 and CDR2 from the germline V gene are SNHLY and FYNNEI. The CDR3 runs 13 residues. The ends were cut back, 2 bases at V and 3 bases at J, with 6 bases in the middle. The data stem from a study of blood T cell repertoires in COVID-19. Overall study context: PBMCs, B-cell-depleted T cells, or T cells were the source of the cDNA or gDNA that made up the material.

What the recovered Cohort 3 donors had was two negative PCRs, clearance, or symptom resolution. The sequenced sample was PBMCs or T cells enriched from blood (not recorded which). This sequence joins TRBV2 and TRBJ2-3; D not certain. The TCR originated in a man aged 25-45 years who had recovered from COVID-19. CDR3 nucleotides: TGTGCCAGCAGTGAACGCAGGACAGATACGCAGTATTTT. The encoded protein is CASSERRTDTQYF. The variable domain in full, completed from reference TRBV2 and TRBJ2-3, reads EPEVTQTPSHQVTQMGQEVILRCVPISNHLYFYWYRQILGQKVEFLVSFYNNEISEKSEIFDDQFSVERPDGSNFTLKIRSTKLEDSAMYFCASSERRTDTQYFGPGTRLTVL.